One and the same sample provided the 15 T cell receptor beta chains below, sequenced in a study of blood T cell repertoires in COVID-19. The method was immunoSEQ multiplex PCR; TCRdb's version includes in-frame clones alone and lacks a portion of them. The table has around 16,000 clones, 65% to 90% seen once; the top ten hold 21%. The sample taken for sequencing was peripheral blood. The receptor source for this set is an older man with active COVID-19.

This chain uses TRBV5-4 with TRBJ1-2; 7 nucleotides align to TRBD1. Trimming removed 3 bases from V and 2 bases from J; junction bases left unmatched: 4. This CDR3 has 14 residues. CDR1 and CDR2 from the germline V gene are SGHNT and YYREEE (reference sequence). The CDR3 is CASSSGQVNYGYTF. The CDR3 DNA is TGTGCCAGCAGCTCCGGACAGGTCAACTATGGCTACACCTTC.

The chain joins TRBV6-5 to TRBJ2-7, with 7 bases matching TRBD1. This CDR3 contains 15 residues. Per germline, CDR1 MNHEY and CDR2 SVGAGI. Germline trimming cut 6 bases from V and 4 bases from J; bases unmatched to any gene: 12. CDR3 amino acids: CASRDRTGPPYEQYF. Here the CDR3 DNA reads TGTGCCAGCAGAGATAGGACAGGCCCCCCTTACGAGCAGTACTTC.

This clone was detected only a few times. This chain uses TRBV3-1 (or the pseudogene TRBV3-2) with TRBJ2-3, with 7 nucleotides matching TRBD2. The V gene's germline CDR1 is LGHDT and CDR2 YNNKEL (reference sequence). The CDR3 length is 17 residues. Trimming took 2 bases from V and 3 from J; bases not matched to a gene: 11. The CDR3 spells CASSQFSGPKGTDTQYF. Here the CDR3 DNA reads TGTGCCAGCAGCCAATTTAGCGGGCCCAAAGGAACAGATACGCAGTATTTT.

CDR3 DNA: TGTGCCAGCAGCAAATACCAGGGCTACGAGCAGTACTTC. Residues: CASSKYQGYEQYF. The chain uses TRBV6-5 and TRBJ2-7; D possibly corresponds to TRBD1 (5 bases). This CDR3 comprises 13 residues. V lost 6 bases and J lost 3, with 12 bases in between. Per the germline V gene, CDR1 is MNHEY and CDR2 is SVGAGI.

The chain carries TRBV18 and TRBJ2-7, with 11 bases identical to TRBD1. The V gene end was trimmed by 4 bases and the J gene end by 2 bases; junction bases not matched to a gene: 1. The CDR3 totals 14 residues. Germline V gene sequence: CDR1 KGHSH, CDR2 LQKENI. The CDR3 DNA reads TGTGCCAGCTCACTGGGACAGGGGGCCTACGAGCAGTACTTC. This sequence encodes CASSLGQGAYEQYF.

This clone showed up just a few times. J is TRBJ1-5 and V is TRBV19; the match to TRBD1 covers 9 bases. CDR3 length: 13 residues. V lost 5 bases, J lost 11 bases, and 7 bases stayed unmatched. CDR1 and CDR2 (germline): LNHDA, SQIVND (reference sequence). This CDR3 reads CASSLWTGEAQHF. The DNA for the CDR3 is TGTGCCAGTAGTTTATGGACAGGGGAAGCCCAGCATTTT.

The J gene is TRBJ2-5, the V gene TRBV15; possibly TRBD2 for D (5 bases). The germline V gene has CDR1 LNHNV and CDR2 YYDKDF (reference sequence). The V and J ends lost 0 bases and 1 base respectively, with 12 bases between them. The length of the CDR3 is 16 residues. As DNA, the CDR3 is TGTGCCACCAGCAGAGAAGCAACTAGTCCCCAAGAGACCCAGTACTTC. Translating gives CATSREATSPQETQYF.

The chain links TRBV5-1 to TRBJ1-3; the match to TRBD1 covers 11 bases. Unmatched junction bases numbered 7, after V lost 4 bases and J lost 4 bases. The CDR3 consists of 16 residues. Germline values: CDR1 SGHRS, CDR2 YFSETQ. The CDR3 nucleotides are TGCGCCAGCAGCGATGGGACAGGGGGAGGCGGAAACACCATATATTTT. It encodes CASSDGTGGGGNTIYF. The entire variable domain, with the rest obtained from reference TRBV5-1 and TRBJ1-3, is as follows: KAGVTQTPRYLIKTRGQQVTLSCSPISGHRSVSWYQQTPGQGLQFLFEYFSETQRNKGNFPGRFSGRQFSNSRSEMNVSTLELGDSALYLCASSDGTGGGGNTIYFGEGSWLTVV.

The chain uses TRBV27 and TRBJ2-7; TRBD1 matches 7 bases. The CDR3 extends over 14 amino acids. Germline CDR1 reads MNHEY; CDR2 reads SMNVEV (reference sequence). V dropped 5 bases and J dropped 4; count of bases not matched to a gene: 8. The CDR3 loop reads CASSPTGDRYEQYF. CDR3 sequence (DNA): TGTGCCAGCAGTCCCACAGGGGATAGGTACGAGCAGTACTTC.

The rearrangement joins TRBV6-1 to TRBJ2-7; no clear D gene. The germline gives CDR1 MNHNS, CDR2 SASEGT. Deletions cut 2 bases from V and 2 bases from J, with 10 bases between. The CDR3 is 14 amino acids. The CDR3 sequence is CASSELWQTYEQYF. CDR3 in DNA: TGTGCCAGCAGTGAACTTTGGCAGACCTACGAGCAGTACTTC.

The gene calls are TRBV28 and TRBJ2-7; TRBD2 agrees at 7 bases. V trimming: 6 bases; J trimming: 4 bases; junction bases outside the gene matches: 12. Germline V lookup: CDR1 MDHEN, CDR2 SYDVKM. The CDR3 covers 15 residues. In DNA form, the CDR3 reads TGTGCCAGCAGCCAGGGAGGGGCCCAACCGTACGAGCAGTACTTC. It translates to CASSQGGAQPYEQYF. Drawing the rest from reference TRBV28 and TRBJ2-7, the complete variable domain is DVKVTQSSRYLVKRTGEKVFLECVQDMDHENMFWYRQDPGLGLRLIYFSYDVKMKEKGDIPEGYSVSREKKERFSLILESASTNQTSMYLCASSQGGAQPYEQYFGPGTRLTVT.

This chain joins TRBV2 and TRBJ1-2; TRBD1 aligns across 7 bases. Germline V CDR1 and CDR2: SNHLY, FYNNEI. The CDR3 covers 13 residues. Losses at the gene ends were 7 bases for V and 2 bases for J; bases not matched to a gene: 4. CDR3 in DNA: TGTGCCAGCACCCTACAGGGGAACTATGGCTACACCTTC. It specifies CASTLQGNYGYTF.

The chain joins TRBV9 to TRBJ2-1; 11 bases are shared with TRBD2. With V trimmed by 6 bases and J by 7 bases, 9 bases remained unmatched. Germline V gives CDR1 SGDLS, CDR2 YYNGEE. CDR3 length equals 15 residues. The CDR3 spells CASTATSGSVNEQFF. The CDR3 nucleotides are TGTGCCAGCACCGCAACTAGCGGGAGTGTAAATGAGCAGTTCTTC.

V usage is TRBV3-1 (or the pseudogene TRBV3-2) and J usage is TRBJ2-7; D is uncertain. Trimming shortened V by 0 bases and J by 13 bases, and 16 bases separated the two germline ends. Germline CDR1 reads LGHDT; CDR2 reads YNNKEL (reference sequence). CDR3 length: 13 residues. CDR3 sequence reads: CASSQDLSTSLYF. The CDR3 region has the DNA TGTGCCAGCAGCCAAGATCTTAGCACCAGTCTCTACTTC.

This clone was counted a single time. The rearrangement joins TRBV9 to TRBJ2-2, with D perhaps TRBD1 (6 bases). This CDR3 has 14 amino acids. V lost 0 bases, J lost 7 bases, and 10 bases lay in between. Germline assignment: CDR1 SGDLS and CDR2 YYNGEE. The CDR3, as DNA: TGTGCCAGCAGCGTAGGTGGGGGCGTCGGGGAGCTGTTTTTT. Its protein product is CASSVGGGVGELFF.